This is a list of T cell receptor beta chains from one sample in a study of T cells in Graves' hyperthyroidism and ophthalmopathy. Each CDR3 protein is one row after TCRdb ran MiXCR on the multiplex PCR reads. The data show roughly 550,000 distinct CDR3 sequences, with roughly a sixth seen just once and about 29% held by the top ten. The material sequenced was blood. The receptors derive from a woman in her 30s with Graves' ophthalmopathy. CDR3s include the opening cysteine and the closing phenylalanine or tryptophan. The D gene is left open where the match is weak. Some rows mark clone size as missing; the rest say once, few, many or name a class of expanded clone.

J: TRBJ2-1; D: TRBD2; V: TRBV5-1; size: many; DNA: TGCGCCAGCAGCGGCGAGGGGGGACTAGTGTCCAATGAGCAGTTCTTC; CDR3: CASSGEGGLVSNEQFF
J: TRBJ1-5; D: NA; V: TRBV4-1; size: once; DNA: TGCGCCAGCAGCCCTAAGGAGGGGCCATTGGGCAATCAGCCCCAGCATTTT; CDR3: CASSPKEGPLGNQPQHF
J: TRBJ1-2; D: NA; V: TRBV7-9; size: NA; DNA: TGTGCCAGCAGCTCACCAGGGATGGGCTATGGCTACACCTTC; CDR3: CASSSPGMGYGYTF
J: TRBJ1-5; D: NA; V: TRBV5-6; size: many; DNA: TGTGCCAGCAGCACCGCACAGGGTCAGCCCCAGCATTTT; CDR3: CASSTAQGQPQHF
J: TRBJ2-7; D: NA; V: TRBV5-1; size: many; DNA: TGCGCCAGCAGCTTGGAACCGGGAGAGGCCTACGAGCAGTACTTC; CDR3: CASSLEPGEAYEQYF
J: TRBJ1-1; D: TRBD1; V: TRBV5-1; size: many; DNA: TGCGCCAGCAGCTGGAGGACAGGGGATCTCACTGAAGCTTTCTTT; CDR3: CASSWRTGDLTEAFF
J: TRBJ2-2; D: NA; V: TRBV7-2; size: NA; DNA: TGTGCCAGCAGCTCCCTGAGTGGGACCGGGGAGCTGTTTTTT; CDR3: CASSSLSGTGELFF
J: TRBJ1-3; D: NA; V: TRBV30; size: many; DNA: TGTGCCTGGAGGGTAGGCTCTGGAAACACCATATATTTT; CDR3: CAWRVGSGNTIYF
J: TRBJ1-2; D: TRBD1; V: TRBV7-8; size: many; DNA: TGTGCCAGCAGCCTTCGGACAGGGGAGGCCTCCTATGGCTACACCTTC; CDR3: CASSLRTGEASYGYTF
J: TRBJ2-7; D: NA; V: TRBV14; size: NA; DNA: TGTGCCAGCAGCCAAAGAAACCCTAGATCCCGGGACGAGCCCTACGAGCAGTACTTC; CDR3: CASSQRNPRSRDEPYEQYF
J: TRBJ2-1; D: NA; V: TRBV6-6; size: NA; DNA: TGTGCCAGCAGTTACTCTCCCGTGGGAACAGGAATACGCAATGAGCAGTTCTTC; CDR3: CASSYSPVGTGIRNEQFF
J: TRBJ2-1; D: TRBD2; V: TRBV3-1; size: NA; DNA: TGTGCCAGCAGCCAAACATCTGTGTTCCTGGGGGGGAATGAGCAGTTCTTC; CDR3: CASSQTSVFLGGNEQFF
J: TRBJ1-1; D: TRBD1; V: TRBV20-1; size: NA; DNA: TGCAGTGCTAGCTCGGACAGGGGCACTGAAGCTTTCTTT; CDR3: CSASSDRGTEAFF
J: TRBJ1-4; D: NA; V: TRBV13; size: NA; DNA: TGTGCCAGCAGTTTAAAAATCGAGCAGCCTAATGAAAAACTGTTTTTT; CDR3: CASSLKIEQPNEKLFF
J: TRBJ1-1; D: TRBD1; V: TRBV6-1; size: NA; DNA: TGTGCCAGCAGATCAGGGGGCATGAACACTGAAGCTTTCTTT; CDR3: CASRSGGMNTEAFF
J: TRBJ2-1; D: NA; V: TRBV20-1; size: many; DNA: TGCAGTGCTAGAGATTGGCGGGGCTCCTACAATGAGCAGTTCTTC; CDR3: CSARDWRGSYNEQFF